These 18 T cell receptor beta chains came from one sample sequenced in a study of blood T cell repertoires in COVID-19. Method: immunoSEQ multiplex PCR; TCRdb's copy keeps in-frame clones and lacks some. The repertoire consists of about 180,000 clones, with around 87% occurring once and the leading ten covering nearly 2.5%. Material for sequencing was peripheral blood. The origin of the receptors is a man aged 35 to 55 with active or convalescent COVID-19.

Of note for this clone: A junction end diverges from the germline sequence, so it may reflect a read error. The V call is TRBV7-7, the J call TRBJ2-5; TRBD1 agrees at 8 bases. CDR3 length: 13 residues. CDR1 is SSHAT and CDR2 is FNYEAQ in the germline V gene (reference sequence). The CDR3 sequence is CASSWDRQETQYF. The CDR3 DNA sequence: TGTGCTAGCAGCTGGGACAGGCAAGAGACCCAGTACTTC.

This chain links TRBV28 with TRBJ2-1, with 8 bases that match TRBD1. V dropped 3 bases and J dropped 7; count of bases not matched to a gene: 2. The germline V gene encodes CDR1 MDHEN and CDR2 SYDVKM. The CDR3 spans 13 residues. The CDR3 region has the DNA TGTGCCAGCAGTTTGTGGGACAGGAATGAGCAGTTCTTC. It codes for CASSLWDRNEQFF.

This clone appeared once. The rearrangement uses TRBV28 and TRBJ1-2; a possible D gene is TRBD1 (5 bases). CDR1 and CDR2 from the germline V gene are MDHEN and SYDVKM. The CDR3 spans 15 residues. V was pared by 6 bases and J by 2 bases, with 16 bases between. CDR3 sequence (DNA): TGTGCCAGCAGCCTATATGCGGGACCGAACTATGGCTACACCTTC. Its translation: CASSLYAGPNYGYTF.

The rearrangement uses TRBV5-4 and TRBJ2-3, with D maybe TRBD2 (7 bases). The CDR3 spans 16 residues. Trimming took off 4 bases at V and 1 base at J, with 16 bases between the two ends. The germline V gene encodes CDR1 SGHNT and CDR2 YYREEE (reference sequence). CDR3 DNA sequence: TGTGCCAGCAGCCTGGGAGGGGGAAGGGGCACAGATACGCAGTATTTT. Translated, it gives CASSLGGGRGTDTQYF.

This clone appeared a single time. This chain uses TRBV28 with TRBJ1-1; D is perhaps TRBD1 (5 bases). Trimming stripped 6 bases from V and 6 bases from J, with 11 bases between. The CDR3 has 12 amino acids. Germline CDR1 and CDR2: MDHEN and SYDVKM. The CDR3 loop is CASSPWGAEAFF. The CDR3 nucleotides are TGTGCCAGCAGCCCATGGGGGGCTGAAGCTTTCTTT.

The chain couples TRBV2 to TRBJ2-3; a possible D gene is TRBD1 (6 bases). The CDR3 has 14 amino acids. V was shortened by 4 bases and J by 0 bases, with 8 bases between the two germline ends. Germline loops: CDR1 SNHLY, CDR2 FYNNEI. The CDR3 DNA follows: TGTGCCAGCAGTGGGGACACTAGCACAGATACGCAGTATTTT. It specifies CASSGDTSTDTQYF.

V gene TRBV9 combines with J gene TRBJ1-1, with 10 bases matching TRBD1. Trimming removed 3 bases from V and 1 base from J; junction bases left unmatched: 9. The CDR3 sequence is 17 residues long. The V gene's germline CDR1 is SGDLS and CDR2 YYNGEE. As DNA, the CDR3 is TGTGCCAGCAGCGAAAGATGGACAGGGGGGGAGAACACTGAAGCTTTCTTT. Its protein product is CASSERWTGGENTEAFF. Full variable domain (rest looked up from reference TRBV9 and TRBJ1-1): DSGVTQTPKHLITATGQRVTLRCSPRSGDLSVYWYQQSLDQGLQFLIQYYNGEERAKGNILERFSAQQFPDLHSELNLSSLELGDSALYFCASSERWTGGENTEAFFGQGTRLTVV.

This chain connects TRBV18 to TRBJ1-2, with 9 positions matching TRBD1. Germline CDR1 and CDR2: KGHSH and LQKENI. J was trimmed by 8 bases and V by 6 bases; bases with no gene match: 13. The CDR3 loop spans 15 amino acids. Here the CDR3 DNA reads TGTGCCAGCTCTCAGGCCCGGACAGGGGCGAGGGGCTACACCTTC. Translated, it gives CASSQARTGARGYTF. Full variable domain (outside the CDR3, taken from reference TRBV18 and TRBJ1-2): NAGVMQNPRHLVRRRGQEARLRCSPMKGHSHVYWYRQLPEEGLKFMVYLQKENIIDESGMPKERFSAEFPKEGPSILRIQQVVRGDSAAYFCASSQARTGARGYTFGSGTRLTVV.

This clone was seen a single time. A junction end diverges from the germline sequence, so it may reflect a read error. The chain couples TRBV5-8 to TRBJ2-7; D is undetermined. Germline CDR1 is SGHTS and CDR2 is YDEGEE. CDR3 size: 10 residues. The CDR3: CASSPPRHHF. DNA of the CDR3: TGTGCCAGCAGCCCCCCCCGACACCACTTC.

The genes are TRBV4-1 and TRBJ2-7; a possible D gene is TRBD2 (7 bases). The V gene's germline CDR1 is MGHRA and CDR2 YSYEKL. V lost 1 base and J 4 bases, leaving 20 bases between the germline ends. The CDR3 runs 17 residues. The CDR3 here is CASSQGYPGRGGYEQYF. In DNA form, the CDR3 reads TGCGCCAGCAGCCAAGGATACCCAGGGAGGGGGGGTTACGAGCAGTACTTC.

The chain uses TRBV3-1 (or the pseudogene TRBV3-2) and TRBJ1-2; weak D call: TRBD1 (6 bases). There are 14 residues in the CDR3. V was clipped by 0 bases and J by 8 bases, with 13 bases between them. Germline lookup yields CDR1 LGHDT and CDR2 YNNKEL (reference sequence). The CDR3 bases are TGTGCCAGCAGCCAAGACCGGGACATTGGAGGCTACACCTTC. The encoded protein is CASSQDRDIGGYTF.

The chain joins TRBV18 to TRBJ1-1; D ambiguous. Per the germline V gene, CDR1 is KGHSH and CDR2 is LQKENI. Trimming took off 3 bases at V and 1 base at J, with 9 bases between the two ends. There are 14 residues in the CDR3. CDR3 residues: CASSPLPGNTEAFF. For the CDR3, the DNA is TGTGCCAGCTCACCTCTACCAGGGAACACTGAAGCTTTCTTT.

J is TRBJ2-3 and V is TRBV7-3, with 11 bases matching TRBD2. The V gene's germline CDR1 is SGHTA and CDR2 FQGTGA. This CDR3 has 15 amino acids. J lost 6 bases, V lost 4 bases, and 6 bases had no gene match. Here the CDR3 reads CASSYSGGALDTQYF. The CDR3 coding sequence is TGTGCCAGCAGCTATAGCGGGGGGGCCTTGGATACGCAGTATTTT.

This chain uses TRBV7-8 with TRBJ1-2; TRBD1 matches at 8 bases. The CDR3 has 17 residues. With 5 bases clipped from V and 8 bases from J, the junction kept 19 bases outside the gene matches. Looked up from germline, CDR1 is SGHVS and CDR2 is FQNEAQ. The CDR3 coding sequence is TGTGCCAGCAGCAGTTGGGGACAGGAATACAGGGGCCGCGGCTACACCTTC. Protein sequence: CASSSWGQEYRGRGYTF.

V gene TRBV30 combines with J gene TRBJ2-2; 7 bases are a match to TRBD1. From germline, CDR1 is GTSNPN and CDR2 SVGIG (reference sequence). The CDR3 loop spans 11 amino acids. The CDR3 loop is CASTGTGELFF. The CDR3 region has the DNA TGTGCATCGACAGGGACCGGGGAGCTGTTTTTT.

The chain joins TRBV19 to TRBJ1-4; possible D gene TRBD1, 6 bases. The length of the CDR3 is 14 residues. Germline V CDR1 and CDR2: LNHDA, SQIVND (reference sequence). Trimming left V 4 bases short and J 1 base short, with 7 bases between. This chain's CDR3 is CASSTRGTNEKLFF. Written as DNA, the CDR3 is TGTGCCAGTAGTACCAGGGGAACTAATGAAAAACTGTTTTTT.

The J gene is TRBJ1-1, the V gene TRBV30; D uncertain. Deletions cut 4 bases from V and 6 bases from J, with 12 bases between. The CDR3 is 12 residues long. The germline gives CDR1 GTSNPN, CDR2 SVGIG (reference sequence). The CDR3 is CAWTSGSPEAFF. The DNA for the CDR3 is TGTGCCTGGACCTCAGGTTCCCCTGAAGCTTTCTTT.

This chain connects TRBV5-6 to TRBJ1-5; D not resolved. CDR1 SGHDT and CDR2 YYEEEE come from the germline V gene. The CDR3 spans 15 residues. Trimming stripped 0 bases from V and 2 bases from J, with 9 bases between. CDR3 DNA sequence: TGTGCCAGCAGCTTGGGGGTCGGGGGCAATCAGCCCCAGCATTTT. It encodes CASSLGVGGNQPQHF.